This T cell receptor beta chain was documented in a study of cytomegalovirus exposure and HLA in healthy donors. Concerning this clone: Its cognate antigen is unknown.

It was with 60 Vbeta and 13 Jbeta primers that the PCR ran. Measured with immunoSEQ multiplex PCR; TCRdb has only the in-frame clones, and not every one. The sample has some 200,000 clones, 79% seen once; the top ten hold roughly 1.4%. The study, taken as a whole, reports: Analyzed later, most CMV-associated TCR beta chains appeared HLA-restricted. Common viral pathogens were later found to be apparently linked to several of the most significant clusters. The study designated 150 or so TCR beta chains cytomegalovirus-associated. A previous analysis found most TCR beta V segments productive roughly 87% or roughly 30% of the time.

The sequencing sample was made of PBMCs. This clonotype was obtained from a girl aged 5-17 years in good health and CMV-seropositive.

CDR3 nucleotides: TGTGCCAGCAGCTTGGGTCAGGGTTTGTGGGGTCAGCCCCAGCATTTT. Translation gives CASSLGQGLWGQPQHF. The rearrangement links TRBV5-6 to TRBJ1-5; the D gene is possibly TRBD1 (5 bases). The CDR3 spans 16 residues. V was clipped by 0 bases and J by 6 bases, with 16 bases between them. Germline CDR1 SGHDT, CDR2 YYEEEE. Full variable domain (remainder filled in from reference TRBV5-6 and TRBJ1-5): DAGVTQSPTHLIKTRGQQVTLRCSPKSGHDTVSWYQQALGQGPQFIFQYYEEEERQRGNFPDRFSGHQFPNYSSELNVNALLLGDSALYLCASSLGQGLWGQPQHFGDGTRLSIL.